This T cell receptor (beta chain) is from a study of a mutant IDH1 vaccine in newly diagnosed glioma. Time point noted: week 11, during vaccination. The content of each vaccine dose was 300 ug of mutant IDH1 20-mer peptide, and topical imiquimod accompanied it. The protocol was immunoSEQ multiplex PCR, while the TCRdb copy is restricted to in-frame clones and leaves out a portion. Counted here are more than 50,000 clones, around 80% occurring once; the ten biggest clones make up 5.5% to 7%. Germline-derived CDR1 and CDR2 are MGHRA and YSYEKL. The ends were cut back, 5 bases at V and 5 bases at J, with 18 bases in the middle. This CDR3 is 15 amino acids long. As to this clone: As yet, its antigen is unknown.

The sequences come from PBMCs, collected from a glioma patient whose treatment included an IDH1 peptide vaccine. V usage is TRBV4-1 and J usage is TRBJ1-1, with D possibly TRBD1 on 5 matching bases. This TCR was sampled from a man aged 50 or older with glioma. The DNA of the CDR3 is TGCGCCAGCAGCGACGGGACCCCCTGGGGAACTGAAGCTTTCTTT. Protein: CASSDGTPWGTEAFF.